This TCR beta chain appears in the sequencing data of a study of cytomegalovirus exposure and HLA in healthy donors. The study's findings and limits: Presence/absence analyses assumed roughly uniform sequencing depth across donors, which may not hold. TCR beta V segments were, for the most part, productive about 87% or about 30% of the time in an earlier analysis.

Amplification used 60 Vbeta primers and 13 Jbeta primers. Assay used: immunoSEQ multiplex PCR; TCRdb lists only in-frame clones, some missing. The table shows some 160,000 clones, with about three quarters occurring only once. In germline, CDR1 is SGDLS, CDR2 YYNGEE. Trimming took off 3 bases at V and 3 bases at J, with 16 bases between the two ends. This CDR3 contains 16 residues. Regarding this clone: Its specificity is not known.

The chain has TRBV9 and TRBJ1-5; D uncertain. Sample: PBMCs. This sequence was found in a woman in her thirties in good health and CMV-seronegative. In DNA, the CDR3 is TGTGCCAGCAGCGCGACGGACGGACTAGACAATCAGCCCCAGCATTTT. Protein product: CASSATDGLDNQPQHF.